This TCR beta chain was sequenced in a study of blood T cell repertoires in COVID-19. Background on the study: From T cells, B-cell-depleted T cells, or PBMCs came the material, which was cDNA or gDNA.

Original handling: It was from reference gene primer amplification that nucleated cell counts were estimated. Sequencing was performed with immunoSEQ multiplex PCR; in TCRdb, only in-frame clones are kept and a portion is missing. Clone size and the V and J calls come from that table; the DNA yielded D and trimming. In the table there are around 300,000 clones, under 90% of which are singletons. The germline V and J ends were trimmed by 0 bases and 8 bases, with 23 bases remaining between them. Germline V lookup: CDR1 SGDLS, CDR2 YYNGEE. The CDR3 length is 17 residues. The study recruited people aged roughly 18 to 100 years across around 23 US areas. Self-reported history from a screening survey and questionnaire set each donor's cohort.

The sequence derives from a woman aged 40 to 49 who had recovered from COVID-19. The genes are TRBV9 and TRBJ1-2; a possible D gene is TRBD1 (6 bases). Input material: PBMCs or T cells enriched from blood (not recorded which). For the CDR3, the DNA is TGTGCCAGCAGCGTAGGGTTCGGGACAAAAGGGCGTGGAGGCTACACCTTC. Translated, it gives CASSVGFGTKGRGGYTF.